The subject of this entry is one T cell receptor (beta chain). Its antigen is still unknown. No much larger clone exists at a distance of one base, and base qualities are not known. Receptors were amplified or captured by multiplex PCR. These reads were obtained on an Illumina HiSeq 4000. TCR beta libraries were built with iRepertoire HTBI primers and Arm-PCR amplification of CDR3 regions. PCR products were gel purified before sequencing. As for the authors' bioinformatics: Across samples, fewer than 70 TRBV and around 15 TRBJ segments were identified and used for gene usage analysis of CDR3 amino acid clonotypes. Filtered high-quality paired reads were merged into contigs using COPE and FqMerger. BLAST was used to align contigs to the IMGT TRBV, TRBD and TRBJ reference genes, and CDR3 was defined following IMGT. Any clonotype with a frequency above 0.1% was classified as a highly expanded clone. Shannon entropy was used to measure repertoire diversity, and the Gini coefficient was used to measure V-J evenness. A clonotype found in more than one individual was treated as public. In TCRdb, the public reads were trimmed at Q25 with fastp and aligned with MiXCR, with productive beta chains retained. Rows are combined by CDR3 protein, so each entry shows the most common genes and DNA. The V and J calls, along with clone size, are taken from TCRdb and not from the paper's own processing. This sample is represented by fewer than 400,000 distinct CDR3 sequences; roughly 18% of them were singletons. Of the sample, more than 30% is held by the ten largest clones.

The data were taken from a study of regulatory T cells in long-lasting Graves disease (dated by TCRdb to the early 2020s). As for the study more broadly: Antithyroid drugs had been taken for less than 3 months by newly diagnosed Graves' disease patients. This study used TCR sequencing and RNA sequencing of peripheral blood to compare persistent Graves' disease patients against newly diagnosed Graves' disease patients. The study was registered as a clinical trial and conducted in China. TCR sequencing covered around 13 persistent and around 20 newly diagnosed Graves' disease patients, some 35 samples in total.

What the study reported, not specific to this receptor: Patients with persistent disease shared more public clonotypes (around 2,500) than newly diagnosed patients did (around 1,000). The small sample size was acknowledged by the authors as a limitation that may reduce accuracy. The study examined only peripheral blood because the primary lesion, thyroid tissue, could not be accessed. Sequencing and analysis were limited to the TCR beta chain. Lower TCR Shannon entropy and fewer highly expanded clones were observed in persistent Graves' disease patients than in newly diagnosed patients, which suggested clonal expansion.

The sample's time point, from its label and the paper: newly diagnosed GD, antithyroid drugs for less than 3 months. For both TCR sequencing and RNA sequencing, RNA was extracted from PBMCs in TRIzol. The diagnosis of Graves' disease followed American Thyroid Association guidelines. The patients came from an endocrinology department in Xi'an, China. Each patient gave approximately 10 milliliters of peripheral blood, collected in an EDTA anticoagulant tube. Ficoll Paque Plus density gradient separation was used to isolate PBMCs, and no further T cell sorting was performed. An Agilent 2100 Bioanalyzer and agarose gel were used to assess RNA quality, and a NanoDrop 2000 was used to measure RNA concentration. This TCR was recovered from a female donor with Graves disease. Sequencing was performed on peripheral blood mononuclear cells (PBMCs), taken at new diagnosis, from a patient treated with antithyroid drugs.

The CDR3 loop reads CASSSDPSGANVLTF. The DNA sequence reads TGTGCCAGCAGTTCAGACCCCTCTGGGGCCAACGTCCTGACTTTC. The V and J segments used are TRBV6-5 and TRBJ2-6; no D segment can be confidently identified. From cysteine to phenylalanine, the CDR3 is 15 amino acids long. The DNA shown is the 45-base CDR3, in frame from base 1. Cut back by 4 bases and 0 bases, the V and J ends lie 7 bases apart. Per the germline V gene, MNHEY is the CDR1 and SVGAGI is the CDR2.